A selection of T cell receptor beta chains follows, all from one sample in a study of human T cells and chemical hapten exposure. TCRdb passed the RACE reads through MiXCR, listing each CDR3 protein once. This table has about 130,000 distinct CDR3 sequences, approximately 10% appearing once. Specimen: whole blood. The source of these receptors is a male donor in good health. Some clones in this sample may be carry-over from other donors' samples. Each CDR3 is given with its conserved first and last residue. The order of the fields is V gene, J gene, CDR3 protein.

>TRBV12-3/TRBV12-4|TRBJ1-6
CASSPGQNTNSPLHF
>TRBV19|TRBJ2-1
CASRGGTSGTLIYNEQFF
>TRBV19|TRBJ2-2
CASNLAGNTGELFF
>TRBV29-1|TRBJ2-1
CSVERGQRNEQFF
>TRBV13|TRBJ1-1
CASARRAGTEAFF
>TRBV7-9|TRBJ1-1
CASSLYRVMNTEAFF
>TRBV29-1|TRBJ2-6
CSVDPTDRDWANVLTF
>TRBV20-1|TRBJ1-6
CSARDRGVGNSPLHF
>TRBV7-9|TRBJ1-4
CASSFRDEKLFF
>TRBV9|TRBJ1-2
CASSFSEGDYGYTF
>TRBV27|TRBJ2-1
CASNHRTGMSEQFF
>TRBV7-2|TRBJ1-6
CASSLGGPANNSPLHF
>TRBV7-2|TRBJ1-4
CASSYSGATNEKLFF
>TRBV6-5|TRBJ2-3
CATAITDTQYF
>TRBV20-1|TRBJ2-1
CSARDRRASGRVEQFF
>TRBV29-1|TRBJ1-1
CSVWDRGVSTEAFF
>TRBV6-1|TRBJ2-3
CASSEMDRSTDTQYF
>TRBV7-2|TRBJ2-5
CASSLAISQETQYF
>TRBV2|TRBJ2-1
CASKEGSSYNEQFF
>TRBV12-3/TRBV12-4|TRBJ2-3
CASSLFEKQTDTQYF
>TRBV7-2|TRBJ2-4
CASSLTPSGTPNIQYF
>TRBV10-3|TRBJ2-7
CAIGTVTYEQYF
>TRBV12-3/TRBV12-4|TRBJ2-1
CASSPTQGSSYNEQFF
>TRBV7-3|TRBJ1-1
CASSLISGGEAFF
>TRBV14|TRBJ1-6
CASSLLNSRSPLHF
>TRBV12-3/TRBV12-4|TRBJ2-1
CASTKGLALPEFF
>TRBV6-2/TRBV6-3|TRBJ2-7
CASSYLGLVSEQYF
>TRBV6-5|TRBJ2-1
CASNPSAGSYNEQFF
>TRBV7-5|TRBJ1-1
CISVSEAFPGHTMNTEAFF
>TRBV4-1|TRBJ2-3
CASSQPRTAGFTDTQYF
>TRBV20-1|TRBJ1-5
CSASAPGGQPQHF
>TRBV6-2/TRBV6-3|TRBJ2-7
CASSPIGVAEQYF
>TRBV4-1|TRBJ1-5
CASSQAGTGSGQPQHF
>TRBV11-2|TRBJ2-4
CASSLGGGKNIQYF
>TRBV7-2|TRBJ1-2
CASSFKTGQGAGGYTF
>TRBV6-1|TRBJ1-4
CASSDVSTNEKLFF